The clone carrying this TCR beta chain has just a few counts. The sample belongs to a study of T-cell reconstitution after alpha-beta-depleted transplantation in children. Germline lookup yields CDR1 SGHRS and CDR2 YFSETQ. V was clipped by 5 bases and J by 9 bases, with 15 bases between them. CDR3 length: 13 amino acids. Unique molecular identifiers were used to barcode this TCRbeta library. Via MiXCR, TCRdb re-called the PCR reads, giving one row per CDR3 protein. Of hundreds of thousands of distinct CDR3 sequences listed, about 15% are singletons. Sequencing was performed on PBMCs from the stem cell graft donor, taken from the stem cell graft. The V and J genes are TRBV5-1 and TRBJ2-1; the D gene is possibly TRBD1 (6 bases). The receptor was derived from a human donor who donated a stem cell graft to a child with acute myeloid leukemia. This chain's CDR3 is CASSRVTGSEQFF. CDR3 in DNA: TGCGCCAGCAGTAGGGTCACAGGGAGTGAGCAGTTCTTC.